A single sample is the source of the 5 T cell receptor beta chains below, sequenced in a study of somatic mutations in cytotoxic T cells in rheumatoid arthritis. Some clones are missing from TCRdb's copy, which holds only in-frame ones; the method was immunoSEQ multiplex PCR. The table lists 15,000 to 20,000 clones, roughly 72% of them singletons, with approximately 5.3% in the top ten. The sequenced sample was CD8+ T cells sorted from blood. The source of these receptors is a man aged 55 to 69 in good health.

Details on this clone: An end of the junction differs from the germline gene, which may be a read error. The CDR3 DNA follows: TGTGCCAGCAGCGTAGCCCAGGAGCAGTACTTC. It encodes CASSVAQEQYF. The chain couples TRBV7-8 to TRBJ2-7; D gene unclear. CDR1 and CDR2 (germline): SGHVS, FQNEAQ. CDR3 length equals 11 residues.

The chain is built from TRBV29-1 and TRBJ2-2; weak D call: TRBD1 (6 bases). The length of the CDR3 is 12 residues. Trimming stripped 4 bases from V and 6 bases from J, with 9 bases between. Germline CDR1 reads SQVTM; CDR2 reads ANQGSEA. The CDR3: CSVGGLAGELFF. CDR3 DNA sequence: TGCAGCGTTGGGGGGCTGGCCGGGGAGCTGTTTTTT.

For the CDR3, the DNA is TGTGCCAGCAGTCCCGAGGTACCAGCGGGAGGGCCTGGTGATACGCAGTATTTT. Its translation: CASSPEVPAGGPGDTQYF. This chain connects TRBV27 to TRBJ2-3; the match to TRBD2 covers 10 bases. The CDR3 contains 18 residues. The V gene end was trimmed by 5 bases and the J gene end by 6 bases; junction bases not matched to a gene: 17. Per germline, CDR1 MNHEY and CDR2 SMNVEV (reference sequence).

The gene calls are TRBV19 and TRBJ2-3; perhaps TRBD2 as D (5 bases). Germline CDR1 is LNHDA and CDR2 is SQIVND (reference sequence). Trimming took off 1 base at V and 2 bases at J, with 19 bases between the two ends. This CDR3 is 18 amino acids long. The CDR3 coding sequence is TGTGCCAGTAGTATAGGCGGGCATCGAAATTCTTACACAGATACGCAGTATTTT. Protein: CASSIGGHRNSYTDTQYF.

The chain couples TRBV10-2 to TRBJ2-7; D perhaps matches TRBD2 (5 bases). V gave up 3 bases and J gave up 7 bases, with 13 bases separating them. CDR1 is WSHSY and CDR2 is SAAADI in the germline V gene. The CDR3 length is 13 residues. The CDR3 DNA follows: TGCGCCAGCAGTGACCCCCCAACGGGAGAGCAGTACTTC. Amino acid sequence: CASSDPPTGEQYF.